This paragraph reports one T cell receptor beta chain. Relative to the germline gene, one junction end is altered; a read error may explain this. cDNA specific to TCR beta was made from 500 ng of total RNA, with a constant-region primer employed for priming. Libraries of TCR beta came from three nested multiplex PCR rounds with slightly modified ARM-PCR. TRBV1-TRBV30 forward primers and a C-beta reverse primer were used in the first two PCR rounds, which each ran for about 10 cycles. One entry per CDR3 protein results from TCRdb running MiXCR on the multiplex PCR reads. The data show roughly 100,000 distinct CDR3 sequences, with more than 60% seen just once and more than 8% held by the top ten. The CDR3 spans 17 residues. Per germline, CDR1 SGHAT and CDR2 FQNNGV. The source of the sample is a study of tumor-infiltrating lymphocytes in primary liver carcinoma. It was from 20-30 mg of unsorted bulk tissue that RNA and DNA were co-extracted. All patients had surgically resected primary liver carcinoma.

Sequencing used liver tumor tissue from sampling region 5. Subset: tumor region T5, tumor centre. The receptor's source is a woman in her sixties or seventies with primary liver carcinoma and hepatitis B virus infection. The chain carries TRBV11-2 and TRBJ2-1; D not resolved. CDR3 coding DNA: TGTGCCAGCAGCTTAAATGCCACACCACTCTCCTACAATGAGCAATTCTTC. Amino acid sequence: CASSLNATPLSYNEQFF.